This T cell receptor beta chain was observed in a study of shared clonotypes between healthy human individuals. CD45RO-negative CD8 cells positively selected for CCR7 made up the naive population, which excluded terminally differentiated effector memory CD45RA+ cells. Produced via immunoSEQ multiplex PCR; TCRdb's table is partial and in-frame only. The data show 650,000 to 800,000 clones, 90% to 95% seen once. The germline V gene has CDR1 SGHDN and CDR2 FVKESK. The CDR3 is made up of 18 amino acids. V lost 4 bases, J lost 4 bases, and 18 bases stayed unmatched. The chain joins TRBV14 to TRBJ1-1; TRBD1 matches 7 bases. This TCR was sampled from a man aged 25 to 40 in good health. Sequenced sample: naive CD8+ T cells sorted from blood. This CDR3 reads CASSPLFGGGRGATEAFF. In nucleotides, the CDR3 is TGTGCCAGCAGCCCTCTATTCGGGGGCGGCAGGGGGGCCACTGAAGCTTTCTTT.